This T cell receptor (beta chain) comes out of a study of shared clonotypes between healthy human individuals. The study, taken as a whole, reports: Rarefaction demonstrated incomplete sorted-subset sequencing despite large depth. Estimated richness values were generally larger in naive subsets than in memory subsets. Several donors shared around 5.1% of their naive CD4 clonotypes.

Some clones are missing from TCRdb's copy, which holds only in-frame ones; the method was immunoSEQ multiplex PCR. The sample includes some 2.4 million clones, 93% seen only once; the top ten take roughly 0.36%. Remarks on this clone: Its target is unknown. Other DNA sequences of this sample code for an identical CDR3.

Sequencing was performed on naive CD4+ T cells from PBMCs. Subset indicated: CD45RA+ positively selected. This receptor was taken from a man younger than 35 in good health. Some clones in this sample may be carry-over from other donors' samples.

CDR3 protein: CASSFGGATNEKLFF. CDR3 coding DNA: TGTGCCAGCAGTTTTGGGGGCGCAACTAATGAAAAACTGTTTTTT. This chain joins TRBV27 and TRBJ1-4; D is perhaps TRBD1 (6 bases). This CDR3 comprises 15 residues. Germline CDR1 MNHEY, CDR2 SMNVEV (reference sequence). The V end was cut by 3 bases, the J end by 0 bases, with 8 bases between. The whole variable domain, remainder taken from reference TRBV27 and TRBJ1-4, is EAQVTQNPRYLITVTGKKLTVTCSQNMNHEYMSWYRQDPGLGLRQIYYSMNVEVTDKGDVPEGYKVSRKEKRNFPLILESPSPNQTSLYFCASSFGGATNEKLFFGSGTQLSVL.